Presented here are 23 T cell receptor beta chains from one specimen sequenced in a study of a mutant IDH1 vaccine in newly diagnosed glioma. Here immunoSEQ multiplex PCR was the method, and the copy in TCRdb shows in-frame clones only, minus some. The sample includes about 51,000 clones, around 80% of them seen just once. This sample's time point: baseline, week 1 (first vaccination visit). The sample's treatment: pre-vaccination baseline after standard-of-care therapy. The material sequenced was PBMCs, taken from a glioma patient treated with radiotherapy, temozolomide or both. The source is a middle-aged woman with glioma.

This CDR3 reads CASSHGTGPYEQYF. The CDR3 DNA reads TGCGCCAGCAGCCACGGGACAGGGCCCTACGAGCAGTACTTC. The chain uses TRBV4-1 and TRBJ2-7; 9 bases match TRBD1. CDR1 and CDR2 from the germline V gene are MGHRA and YSYEKL. The CDR3 extends over 14 amino acids. V lost 3 bases and J lost 2; bases outside the gene matches: 2.

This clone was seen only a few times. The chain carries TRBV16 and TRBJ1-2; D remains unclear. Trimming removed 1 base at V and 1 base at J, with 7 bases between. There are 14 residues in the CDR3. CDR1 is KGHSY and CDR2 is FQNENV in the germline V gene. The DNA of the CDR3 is TGTGCCAGCAGCCAATTGAACAGTAACTATGGCTACACCTTC. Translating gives CASSQLNSNYGYTF.

CDR3: CASSGDRFGGYTF. CDR3 nucleotide sequence: TGTGCCAGTAGTGGGGACAGGTTTGGCGGCTACACCTTC. The V gene is TRBV19, the J gene TRBJ1-2, with 8 bases identical to TRBD1. Germline V lookup: CDR1 LNHDA, CDR2 SQIVND (reference sequence). Trimming cost V 5 bases and J 8 bases; bases outside gene matches: 7. This CDR3 comprises 13 residues.

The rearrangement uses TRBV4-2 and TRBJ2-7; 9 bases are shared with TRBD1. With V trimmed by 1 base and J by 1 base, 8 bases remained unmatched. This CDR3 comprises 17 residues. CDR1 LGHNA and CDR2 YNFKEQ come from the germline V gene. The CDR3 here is CASSQVGGTGTSYEQYF. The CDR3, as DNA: TGTGCCAGCAGCCAAGTTGGGGGGACAGGGACGTCCTACGAGCAGTACTTC.

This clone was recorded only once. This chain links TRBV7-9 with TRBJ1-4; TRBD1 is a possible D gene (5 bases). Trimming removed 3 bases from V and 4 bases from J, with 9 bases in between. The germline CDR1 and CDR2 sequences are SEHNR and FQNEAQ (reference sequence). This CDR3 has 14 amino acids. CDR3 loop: CASSFGTNNEKLFF. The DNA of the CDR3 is TGTGCCAGCAGCTTCGGGACCAATAATGAAAAACTGTTTTTT. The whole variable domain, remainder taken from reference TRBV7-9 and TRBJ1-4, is DTGVSQNPRHKITKRGQNVTFRCDPISEHNRLYWYRQTLGQGPEFLTYFQNEAQLEKSRLLSDRFSAERPKGSFSTLEIQRTEQGDSAMYLCASSFGTNNEKLFFGSGTQLSVL.

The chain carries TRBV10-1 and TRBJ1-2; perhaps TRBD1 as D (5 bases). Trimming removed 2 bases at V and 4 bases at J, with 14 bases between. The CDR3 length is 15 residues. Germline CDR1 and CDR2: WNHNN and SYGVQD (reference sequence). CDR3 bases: TGCGCCAGCAGTGAGACTATAGACAGTCCCTATGGCTACACCTTC. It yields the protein CASSETIDSPYGYTF.

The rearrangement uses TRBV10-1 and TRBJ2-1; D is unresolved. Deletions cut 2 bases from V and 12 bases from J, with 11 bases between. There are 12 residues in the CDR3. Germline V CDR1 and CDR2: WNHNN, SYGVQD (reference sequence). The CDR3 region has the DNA TGCGCCAGCAGTGAGAATTCGTGGGGGCAGTTCTTC. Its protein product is CASSENSWGQFF.

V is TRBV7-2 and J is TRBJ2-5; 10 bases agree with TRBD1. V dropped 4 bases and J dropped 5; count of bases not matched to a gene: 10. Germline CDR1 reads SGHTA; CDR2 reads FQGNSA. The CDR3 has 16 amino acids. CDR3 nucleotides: TGTGCCAGCAGCTCGACAGGGGGCTCCTCTAGGGAGACCCAGTACTTC. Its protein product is CASSSTGGSSRETQYF.

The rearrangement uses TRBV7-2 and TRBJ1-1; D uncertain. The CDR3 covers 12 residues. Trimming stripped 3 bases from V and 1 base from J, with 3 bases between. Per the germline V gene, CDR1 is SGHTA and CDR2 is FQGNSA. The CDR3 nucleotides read TGTGCCAGCAGCTTCGCGAACACTGAAGCTTTCTTT. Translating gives CASSFANTEAFF.

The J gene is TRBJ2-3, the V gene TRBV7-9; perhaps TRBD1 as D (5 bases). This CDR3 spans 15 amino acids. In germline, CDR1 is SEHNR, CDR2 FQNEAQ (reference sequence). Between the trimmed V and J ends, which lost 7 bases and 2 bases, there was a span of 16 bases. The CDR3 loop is CASTRREGATDTQYF. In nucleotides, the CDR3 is TGTGCCAGCACCCGTCGAGAAGGGGCCACAGATACGCAGTATTTT.

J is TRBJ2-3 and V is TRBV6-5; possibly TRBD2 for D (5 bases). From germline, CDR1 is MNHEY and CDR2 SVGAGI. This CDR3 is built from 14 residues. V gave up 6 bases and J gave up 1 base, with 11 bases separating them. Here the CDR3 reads CASSLTGGTDTQYF. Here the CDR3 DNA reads TGTGCCAGCAGCCTTACCGGGGGCACAGATACGCAGTATTTT.

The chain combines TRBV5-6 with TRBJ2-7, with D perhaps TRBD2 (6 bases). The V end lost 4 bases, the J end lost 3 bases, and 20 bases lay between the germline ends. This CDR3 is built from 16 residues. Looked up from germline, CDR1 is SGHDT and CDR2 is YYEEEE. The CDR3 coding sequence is TGTGCCAGCAGCGTGGGGCCCGGGGGTTATAGCTACGAGCAGTACTTC. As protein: CASSVGPGGYSYEQYF. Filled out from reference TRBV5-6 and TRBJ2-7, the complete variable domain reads DAGVTQSPTHLIKTRGQQVTLRCSPKSGHDTVSWYQQALGQGPQFIFQYYEEEERQRGNFPDRFSGHQFPNYSSELNVNALLLGDSALYLCASSVGPGGYSYEQYFGPGTRLTVT.

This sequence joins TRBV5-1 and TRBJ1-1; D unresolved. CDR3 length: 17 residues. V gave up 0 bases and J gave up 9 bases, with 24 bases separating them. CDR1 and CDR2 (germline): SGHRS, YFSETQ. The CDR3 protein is CASSLAGATSSGDKAFF. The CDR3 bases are TGCGCCAGCAGCTTGGCCGGCGCAACTTCCAGTGGGGATAAAGCTTTCTTT.

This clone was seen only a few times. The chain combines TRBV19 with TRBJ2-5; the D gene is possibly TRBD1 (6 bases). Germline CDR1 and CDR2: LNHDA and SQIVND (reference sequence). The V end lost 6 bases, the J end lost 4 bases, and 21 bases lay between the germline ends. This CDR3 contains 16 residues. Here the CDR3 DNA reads TGTGCCAGTAGCCCTGGTAGGGGGACCCTCTCAGAGACCCAGTACTTC. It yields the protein CASSPGRGTLSETQYF. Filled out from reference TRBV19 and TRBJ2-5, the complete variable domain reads DGGITQSPKYLFRKEGQNVTLSCEQNLNHDAMYWYRQDPGQGLRLIYYSQIVNDFQKGDIAEGYSVSREKKESFPLTVTSAQKNPTAFYLCASSPGRGTLSETQYFGPGTRLLVL.

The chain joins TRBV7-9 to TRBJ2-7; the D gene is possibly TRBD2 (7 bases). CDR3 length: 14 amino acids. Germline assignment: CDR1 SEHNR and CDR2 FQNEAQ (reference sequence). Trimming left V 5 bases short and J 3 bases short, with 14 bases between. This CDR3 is CASSGEGDNYEQYF. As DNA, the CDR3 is TGTGCCAGCAGCGGGGAGGGGGATAACTACGAGCAGTACTTC.

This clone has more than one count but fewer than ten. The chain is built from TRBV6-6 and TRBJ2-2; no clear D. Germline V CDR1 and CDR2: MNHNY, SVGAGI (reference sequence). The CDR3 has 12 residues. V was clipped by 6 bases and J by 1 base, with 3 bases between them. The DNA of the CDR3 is TGTGCCAGCAGACAGAACACCGGGGAGCTGTTTTTT. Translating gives CASRQNTGELFF.

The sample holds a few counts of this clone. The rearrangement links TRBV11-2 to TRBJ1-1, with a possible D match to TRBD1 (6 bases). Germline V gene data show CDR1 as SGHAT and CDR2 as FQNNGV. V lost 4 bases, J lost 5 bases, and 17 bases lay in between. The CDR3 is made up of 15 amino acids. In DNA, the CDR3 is TGTGCCAGCAGCTCGAGGGGGGCTTCGGGAACTGAAGCTTTCTTT. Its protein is CASSSRGASGTEAFF.

Here the CDR3 reads CASSRDHRGRQPQHF. CDR3 sequence (DNA): TGTGCCAGTAGTAGGGATCACAGGGGTAGGCAGCCCCAGCATTTT. The rearrangement uses TRBV19 and TRBJ1-5, with TRBD1 matching 7 bases. The CDR3 has 15 residues. V shed 4 bases, J shed 7 bases, and the junction held 10 bases outside the gene matches. CDR1 is LNHDA, CDR2 SQIVND, per germline (reference sequence).

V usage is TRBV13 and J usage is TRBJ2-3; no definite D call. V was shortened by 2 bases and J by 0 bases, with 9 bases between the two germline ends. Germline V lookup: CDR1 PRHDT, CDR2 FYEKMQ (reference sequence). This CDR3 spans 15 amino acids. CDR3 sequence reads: CASSLRRQSTDTQYF. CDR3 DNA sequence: TGTGCCAGCAGCTTAAGGCGTCAGAGCACAGATACGCAGTATTTT. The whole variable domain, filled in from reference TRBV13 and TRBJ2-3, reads AAGVIQSPRHLIKEKRETATLKCYPIPRHDTVYWYQQGPGQDPQFLISFYEKMQSDKGSIPDRFSAQQFSDYHSELNMSSLELGDSALYFCASSLRRQSTDTQYFGPGTRLTVL.

In DNA form, the CDR3 reads TGTGCCAGCAGCCCCCTCCTAGGGGGCCGCTATGGCTACACCTTC. It encodes CASSPLLGGRYGYTF. The rearrangement joins TRBV9 to TRBJ1-2, with 7 bases matching TRBD1. The CDR3 has 15 amino acids. V lost 4 bases and J lost 4; bases outside the gene matches: 10. CDR1 and CDR2 (germline): SGDLS, YYNGEE.

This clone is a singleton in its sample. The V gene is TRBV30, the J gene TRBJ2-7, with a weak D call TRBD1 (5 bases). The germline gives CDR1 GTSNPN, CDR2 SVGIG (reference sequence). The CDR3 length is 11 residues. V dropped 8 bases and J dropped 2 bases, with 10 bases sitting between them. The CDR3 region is CALQDTYEQYF. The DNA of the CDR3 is TGTGCCCTACAGGACACCTACGAGCAGTACTTC.

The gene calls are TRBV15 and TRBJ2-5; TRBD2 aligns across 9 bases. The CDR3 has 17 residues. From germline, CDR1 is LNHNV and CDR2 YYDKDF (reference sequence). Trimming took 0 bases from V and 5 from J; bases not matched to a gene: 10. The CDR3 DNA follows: TGTGCCACCAGCAGAGATGGACTAGCGCAAGGTTGGGAGACCCAGTACTTC. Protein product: CATSRDGLAQGWETQYF.

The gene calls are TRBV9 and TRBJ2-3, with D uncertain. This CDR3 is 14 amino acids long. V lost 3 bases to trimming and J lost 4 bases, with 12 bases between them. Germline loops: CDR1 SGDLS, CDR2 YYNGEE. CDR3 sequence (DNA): TGTGCCAGCAGCGAATCCCACGCGGCAGATACGCAGTATTTT. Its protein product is CASSESHAADTQYF.